Presented here are 27 T cell receptor beta chains from one specimen sequenced in a study of blood T cell repertoires in COVID-19. Profiling relied on immunoSEQ multiplex PCR, and the TCRdb table lists in-frame clones only, not all of them. The data show about 180,000 clones, 80% to 90% seen once. Input material: peripheral blood. The receptors were gathered from a young man who had recovered from COVID-19.

The chain employs TRBV7-9 and TRBJ1-2, with 9 bases aligning to TRBD1. The germline V gene has CDR1 SEHNR and CDR2 FQNEAQ (reference sequence). V dropped 6 bases and J dropped 1; count of bases not matched to a gene: 6. The CDR3 loop spans 15 amino acids. The CDR3 sequence is CASRKTGGNNYGYTF. CDR3 nucleotides: TGTGCCAGCAGAAAAACAGGGGGCAATAACTATGGCTACACCTTC.

V and J are TRBV29-1 and TRBJ1-1; 8 bases fit TRBD1. Trimming cost V 4 bases and J 5 bases; bases outside gene matches: 3. The CDR3 length is 12 residues. CDR1 is SQVTM and CDR2 is ANQGSEA in the germline V gene. In nucleotides, the CDR3 is TGCAGCGTTGGACAGGGGAAGACTGAAGCTTTCTTT. It specifies CSVGQGKTEAFF.

The V call is TRBV24-1, the J call TRBJ2-3; 14 bases are shared with TRBD2. The V gene end was trimmed by 4 bases and the J gene end by 0 bases; junction bases not matched to a gene: 5. The length of the CDR3 is 18 residues. Germline V gene lookup returns CDR1 KGHDR and CDR2 SFDVKD. The CDR3, as DNA: TGTGCCACCAGTGAGCCAGGACTAGCGGGAGGAAGCACAGATACGCAGTATTTT. As protein: CATSEPGLAGGSTDTQYF.

The chain employs TRBV6-5 and TRBJ2-7, with D perhaps matching TRBD2 (6 bases). V was pared by 6 bases and J by 6 bases, with 15 bases between. Germline values: CDR1 MNHEY, CDR2 SVGAGI. The CDR3 loop spans 13 amino acids. The CDR3 spells CASRGLRGAEQYF. The CDR3 bases are TGTGCCAGCAGGGGACTTCGAGGGGCCGAGCAGTACTTC.

This clone was found once. This rearrangement joins TRBV5-1 to TRBJ2-7; TRBD1 agrees at 11 bases. The trim removed 6 bases at V and 4 bases at J, leaving 6 bases unmatched. CDR1 and CDR2 (germline): SGHRS, YFSETQ. The CDR3 runs 14 residues. Here the CDR3 DNA reads TGCGCCAGCATCTCGGGACAGGGGGAGTACGAGCAGTACTTC. This encodes CASISGQGEYEQYF.

The chain is built from TRBV30 and TRBJ2-7; possible D gene TRBD2, 5 bases. V was cut by 0 bases and J by 11 bases, with 14 bases left in between. Per germline, CDR1 GTSNPN and CDR2 SVGIG (reference sequence). This CDR3 contains 12 residues. The CDR3 sequence: CAWSVLGSGEYF. CDR3 nucleotides: TGTGCCTGGAGTGTACTGGGGAGTGGGGAGTACTTC.

The CDR3 is CASSQDGYGFSSSGNTIYF. The CDR3 DNA sequence: TGCGCCAGCAGCCAAGACGGGTATGGGTTTTCATCCTCTGGAAACACCATATATTTT. This sequence joins TRBV4-1 and TRBJ1-3; D is ambiguous. V was clipped by 0 bases and J by 0 bases, with 18 bases between them. This CDR3 contains 19 residues. The germline V gene encodes CDR1 MGHRA and CDR2 YSYEKL.

The count of this clone is one. The chain carries TRBV15 and TRBJ2-3, with 9 nucleotides matching TRBD1. This CDR3 region has 16 residues. V gave up 0 bases and J gave up 11 bases; unmatched junction bases: 12. CDR1 LNHNV and CDR2 YYDKDF come from the germline V gene (reference sequence). The CDR3 DNA is TGTGCCACCAGCAGAGATTATACAGGGGGCAGGTCCGTGCAGTATTTT. Translated, it gives CATSRDYTGGRSVQYF.

V usage is TRBV10-3 and J usage is TRBJ1-3; 7 positions agree with TRBD1. Germline V CDR1 and CDR2: ENHRY, SYGVKD. The CDR3 length is 13 residues. With 10 bases clipped from V and 4 bases from J, the junction kept 7 bases outside the gene matches. As DNA, the CDR3 is TGTGCCACGCTACAGGGGTTAGGAAACACCATATATTTT. Its protein product is CATLQGLGNTIYF.

The chain combines TRBV10-3 with TRBJ1-2, with 10 bases identical to TRBD1. CDR3 size: 15 residues. The germline V gene has CDR1 ENHRY and CDR2 SYGVKD. J lost 7 bases, V lost 6 bases, and 11 bases had no gene match. Here the CDR3 DNA reads TGTGCCATCAGCACCGCGGGGACAGGGGCGGGTGGCTACACCTTC. Translation: CAISTAGTGAGGYTF.

This rearrangement joins TRBV5-1 to TRBJ2-7; TRBD2 aligns across 10 bases. The CDR3 is made up of 15 amino acids. The trim removed 3 bases at V and 7 bases at J, leaving 10 bases unmatched. CDR1 SGHRS and CDR2 YFSETQ come from the germline V gene. Here the CDR3 DNA reads TGCGCCAGCAGCTCCACCAGCGGGAGGGCCTTTGAGCAGTACTTC. As protein: CASSSTSGRAFEQYF.

The J gene is TRBJ2-1, the V gene TRBV4-1; perhaps TRBD1 as D (5 bases). The V and J ends lost 1 base and 10 bases respectively, with 8 bases between them. The germline V gene encodes CDR1 MGHRA and CDR2 YSYEKL. The CDR3 runs to 12 residues. CDR3 coding DNA: TGCGCCAGCAGCCAAGGGCGGACAGAGCAGTTCTTC. Amino acids: CASSQGRTEQFF.

This chain links TRBV6-1 with TRBJ2-1, with a tentative D call TRBD2 (6 bases). CDR3 size: 16 residues. With 2 bases removed from V and 4 bases from J, the gap between germline ends came to 15 bases. In germline, CDR1 is MNHNS, CDR2 SASEGT. The CDR3 bases are TGTGCCAGCAGTGAATACTCTAGCGCCGAATACAATGAGCAGTTCTTC. This sequence encodes CASSEYSSAEYNEQFF.

This clone was observed a single time. The chain combines TRBV2 with TRBJ1-5; no definite D call. V lost 0 bases to trimming and J lost 6 bases, with 6 bases between them. The CDR3 loop spans 13 amino acids. Germline V CDR1 and CDR2: SNHLY, FYNNEI. The CDR3 DNA is TGTGCCAGCAGTGAAGCCTCCCCTCAGCCCCAGCATTTT. Its translation is CASSEASPQPQHF.

The chain links TRBV14 to TRBJ1-1; D remains ambiguous. Trimming left V 4 bases short and J 4 bases short, with 13 bases between. CDR1 and CDR2 from the germline V gene are SGHDN and FVKESK. The length of the CDR3 is 14 residues. In nucleotides, the CDR3 is TGTGCCAGCAGCCCCTCGGTCCTAGGCACTGAAGCTTTCTTT. Its protein is CASSPSVLGTEAFF.

In its sample, this clone was seen once. The chain joins TRBV30 to TRBJ1-3; a possible D gene is TRBD1 (6 bases). Germline CDR1 and CDR2: GTSNPN and SVGIG (reference sequence). V was cut by 1 base and J by 0 bases, with 10 bases left in between. This CDR3 has 15 amino acids. The CDR3 DNA reads as TGTGCCTGGAGTGCAACAGGGCTCTCTGGAAACACCATATATTTT. Its translation is CAWSATGLSGNTIYF. Drawing the rest from reference TRBV30 and TRBJ1-3, the complete variable domain is SQTIHQWPATLVQPVGSPLSLECTVEGTSNPNLYWYRQAAGRGLQLLFYSVGIGQISSEVPQNLSASRPQDRQFILSSKKLLLSDSGFYLCAWSATGLSGNTIYFGEGSWLTVV.

Here the CDR3 reads CASSQLRSGYEQYF. DNA for the CDR3: TGTGCCAGCAGCCAGCTCCGGAGCGGCTACGAGCAGTACTTC. The rearrangement joins TRBV4-2 to TRBJ2-7; a possible D gene is TRBD2 (5 bases). Trimming cost V 3 bases and J 3 bases, with 12 bases left between them. The CDR3 runs 14 residues. Per germline, CDR1 LGHNA and CDR2 YNFKEQ.

The chain has TRBV4-3 and TRBJ1-2; 8 bases are shared with TRBD1. The ends lost 0 bases at V and 2 bases at J; junction bases unmatched: 2. The V gene's germline CDR1 is LGHNA and CDR2 YSLEER. This CDR3 is 15 amino acids long. For the CDR3, the DNA is TGCGCCAGCAGCCAAGATTGGACAGGGAACTATGGCTACACCTTC. It translates to CASSQDWTGNYGYTF.

With regard to this clone: At one boundary the junction diverges from the germline segment, which might be a read error. The chain recombines TRBV27 with TRBJ1-6; D remains ambiguous. Per the germline V gene, CDR1 is MNHEY and CDR2 is SMNVEV (reference sequence). The CDR3 contains 11 residues. CDR3 in amino acids: CASGLNSPLHF. In DNA, the CDR3 is TGTGCCAGCGGACTAAATTCCCCCCTCCACTTT.

This rearrangement joins TRBV3-1 (or the pseudogene TRBV3-2) to TRBJ2-5, with TRBD2 identical over 8 bases. CDR1 and CDR2 from the germline V gene are LGHDT and YNNKEL (reference sequence). The CDR3 length is 15 residues. The trim removed 2 bases at V and 3 bases at J, leaving 5 bases unmatched. The CDR3 bases are TGTGCCAGCAGCCAACCGGGACTAGGCAAAGAGACCCAGTACTTC. Its protein is CASSQPGLGKETQYF.

This chain uses TRBV6-4 with TRBJ2-2; D not resolved. The CDR3 spans 14 residues. From germline, CDR1 is MRHNA and CDR2 SNTAGT. V was pared by 8 bases and J by 5 bases, with 15 bases between. CDR3 residues: CASVREPGTGELFF. In DNA, the CDR3 is TGTGCCAGCGTGAGAGAACCAGGAACCGGGGAGCTGTTTTTT.

The chain's CDR3 is CASSSGQAAGEQYF. In nucleotides, the CDR3 is TGTGCCAGCAGCTCGGGACAGGCCGCGGGGGAGCAGTACTTC. This chain links TRBV7-9 with TRBJ2-7, with 8 nucleotides matching TRBD1. CDR1 SEHNR and CDR2 FQNEAQ come from the germline V gene (reference sequence). CDR3 size: 14 residues. V dropped 4 bases and J dropped 7; count of bases not matched to a gene: 9.

V and J are TRBV7-2 and TRBJ2-7; possible D gene TRBD1, 5 bases. V gave up 4 bases and J gave up 3 bases, with 10 bases separating them. This CDR3 has 13 amino acids. Per the germline V gene, CDR1 is SGHTA and CDR2 is FQGNSA. The CDR3 protein is CASSYYRSYEQYF. DNA for the CDR3: TGTGCCAGCAGCTATTACAGGAGCTACGAGCAGTACTTC.

This clone was counted between two and nine times. This rearrangement joins TRBV7-6 to TRBJ1-1, with 9 bases lining up with TRBD1. The germline CDR1 and CDR2 sequences are SGHVS and FNYEAQ. V gave up 4 bases and J gave up 6 bases; unmatched junction bases: 9. The CDR3 has 15 residues. CDR3 loop: CASSSDSTGGAEAFF. CDR3 DNA: TGTGCCAGCAGCTCAGATTCGACAGGGGGAGCTGAAGCTTTCTTT.

J is TRBJ2-1 and V is TRBV6-2 or TRBV6-3, with 14 bases aligning to TRBD2. The germline gives CDR1 MNHEY, CDR2 SVGEGT. CDR3 size: 16 residues. The junction had 8 bases not matched to a gene; V was cut back by 6 bases and J by 7 bases. Here the CDR3 DNA reads TGTGCCAGCAGCCCGGGACTAGCGGGAGCTAGGAATGAGCAGTTCTTC. Protein product: CASSPGLAGARNEQFF.

This sequence joins TRBV6-5 and TRBJ2-1, with TRBD1 matching 8 bases. The CDR3 totals 15 residues. With 7 bases clipped from V and 4 bases from J, the junction kept 9 bases outside the gene matches. Germline V gives CDR1 MNHEY, CDR2 SVGAGI. The CDR3 loop reads CASTSQGAQYNEQFF. CDR3 coding DNA: TGTGCCAGCACCAGTCAGGGGGCCCAATACAATGAGCAGTTCTTC.

CDR3: CASSPVPGQGLHF. The DNA for the CDR3 is TGCGCCAGCAGCCCTGTACCGGGACAAGGCCTCCACTTT. V is TRBV5-1 and J is TRBJ1-6; TRBD1 might be the D (6 bases). The CDR3 runs to 13 residues. CDR1 and CDR2 from the germline V gene are SGHRS and YFSETQ. V was clipped by 4 bases and J by 15 bases, with 17 bases between them.